This T cell receptor beta chain was sequenced in a study of cytomegalovirus exposure and HLA in healthy donors. The overall study: HLA-typed donors were the source of around 85 million unique TCRs held in an early data release. Points from the study as a whole: Cytomegalovirus-associated status was assigned to about 170 TCR beta chains.

The length of the CDR3 is 15 residues. CDR1 and CDR2 (germline): GTSNPN, SVGIG (reference sequence). Trimming cost V 1 base and J 3 bases; bases outside gene matches: 7. To note about this clone: Its target is unknown.

Vbeta (60) and Jbeta (13) primers were used in the PCR. Libraries were prepared by immunoSEQ multiplex PCR; TCRdb keeps only in-frame clonotypes and omits some of them. The sample shows 100,000 to 150,000 clones, 83% of them seen only once. This sequence originates from a middle-aged woman in good health and CMV-seropositive. V gene TRBV30 combines with J gene TRBJ2-7; 9 bases are shared with TRBD1. Sequenced: PBMCs. The CDR3 sequence: CAWSGGTGNFYEQYF. The CDR3 DNA sequence: TGTGCCTGGAGTGGGGGGACAGGGAATTTCTACGAGCAGTACTTC.